Sequencing of this T cell receptor (beta chain) was carried out in a study of T cells in Graves' hyperthyroidism and ophthalmopathy (dated by TCRdb to between 2017 and 2020). At the level of the whole study: Peripheral blood was sampled at the time of initial diagnosis, prior to any treatment. A discovery cohort of about a hundred patients, roughly 45 with Graves' ophthalmopathy and approximately 55 with stable Graves' hyperthyroidism, was used to find distinguishing TCR V-J signatures. Whether ophthalmopathy could be predicted prospectively was tested in an independent validation cohort made up of some 20 hyperthyroidism patients plus 17 patients who later progressed to ophthalmopathy. For training and testing, the roughly 93 patients in the discovery cohort were randomly divided in a 7:3 ratio. In addition, the study compared T-cell repertoires in thyroid tissue and in blood from five or six Graves' hyperthyroidism patients. Once sampling was done, hyperthyroidism patients were given methimazole at a starting dose of 30 mg daily, whereas ophthalmopathy patients were given high-dose intravenous methylprednisolone. TCR Vbeta CDR3 sequencing of 120 to 150 peripheral blood samples (under 45 ophthalmopathy, 75 or so hyperthyroidism and approximately 17 progressor patients) is reported in the paper.

Reading the germline V gene gives CDR1 SQVTM and CDR2 ANQGSEA. The cysteine opens and the phenylalanine closes a CDR3 of 12 amino acids. Only CDR3 DNA remains: 36 bases, in frame from the first base. The study at large found these results: Ophthalmopathy was separated from stable hyperthyroidism by a 13 V-J signature model, with around 90% sensitivity and about 81% specificity obtained in cross-validation and 80%/75% obtained in testing. Most expanded thyroid clonotypes (frequency above 0.001) were also detected in blood, suggesting blood repertoires may reflect thyroid immune responses. No statistical method was used to fix the sample size in advance, and group allocation was not hidden from the investigators. In validation, progression to ophthalmopathy was predicted by the model with 70.59% sensitivity and roughly 72% specificity, a median of 6.5 months before onset.

The TCR beta CDR3 regions were amplified from the RNA transcripts. A first-round RT-PCR of the TCR CDR3 used the HTBI primer set with the Qiagen OneStep RT-PCR kit. The libraries were constructed in a second round of multiplex PCR and then size-selected and purified. The libraries were sequenced on an Illumina HiSeq2000 using paired-end 100 bp reads. The paper's processing steps were these. SOAPnuke was used to process the raw data, throwing out any read that contained adapters or uncalled bases, had a mean Phred below 15, or lacked an exact constant-primer or identifier match. High-quality paired reads were merged with COPE v1.2.5, and unique nucleotide sequences were defined as clonotypes. Clonotypes were aligned to IMGT TRBV, TRBD and TRBJ reference segments using MiTCR v1.1. The analysis was restricted to V-J combinations with a frequency above 0.0001, which together covered over 99% of the repertoires. A TCS score was defined as the ratio of F50 (clonal expansion) to E x V (chaos), with BLOSUM62-based TCRdist applied between CDR3 peptides within each V-J. Welch's t-statistics and random forest reduced 450 to 600 V-J features to under 15, which were used in a naive Bayes classifier (R e1071). Thyroid-blood repertoire similarity was quantified with the Morisita-Horn index. TCRdb's own reprocessing of the public reads used fastp at Q25 and MiXCR and kept productive beta chains. Rows matching on CDR3 protein sequence are summarized as one entry with the most common DNA and genes. TCRdb's processing, not the authors', yielded these V and J calls. The sample table contains around 720,000 distinct CDR3 sequences; only one count was recorded for under 45% of them. Around 31% of the sample comes from the top ten.

As concerns this clonotype: Its target antigen remains unknown. Base qualities are missing; no much larger clone stands one base away.

Graves' hyperthyroidism was defined as stable when no progression to ophthalmopathy occurred over 18 months of follow-up. The hyperthyroidism patients were between 18 and 65 years old and newly diagnosed, with a disease duration of less than 2 months. The study excluded patients with uncontrolled infections, other autoimmune diseases, pregnancy or lactation. Diagnoses relied on clinical symptoms, serum thyroxine and TRAb, thyroid ultrasound and orbital computed tomography. PBMCs were isolated from approximately 10 ml of fresh peripheral blood by Ficoll-Paque density gradient centrifugation. Total RNA was extracted using Trizol reagent, and RNA quality was assessed on an Agilent 2100 Bioanalyzer.

The sequencing sample was made of blood. The sequence joins TRBV29-1 to TRBJ2-7; too little of a D gene remains to name it. This clonotype originated in a woman between 40 and 50 years old with Graves' hyperthyroidism. The nucleotides are TGCGGCGCCGCGAGCAGCGACTACGAGCAGTACTTC. This codes for CGAASSDYEQYF.